The entry below gives a single T cell receptor (beta chain) sequence along with its context. Its target is unknown. The sample originates from a study of cytomegalovirus exposure and HLA in healthy donors. Researchers ran the PCR with 60 Vbeta and 13 Jbeta primers. Measured with immunoSEQ multiplex PCR; TCRdb has only the in-frame clones, and not every one. Seen here are 88,000 or so clones, approximately 60% observed once, and the top ten hold more than 3.5%. Findings and caveats of the study: It was reportedly the case that the classifier diagnosed cytomegalovirus status with high specificity and sensitivity. In presence/absence analyses, roughly uniform sequencing depth across donors was assumed.

Trimming took off 3 bases at V and 0 bases at J, with 7 bases between the two ends. This CDR3 is 13 amino acids long. CDR1 is SGDLS, CDR2 YYNGEE, per germline. The sequenced material came from PBMCs. This clonotype originated in a male donor in good health and CMV-seropositive. V usage is TRBV9 and J usage is TRBJ2-7; D unresolved. CDR3 in DNA: TGTGCCAGCAGCGCGCCTAGCTCCTACGAGCAGTACTTC. Its protein is CASSAPSSYEQYF. Complete variable domain (other parts from reference TRBV9 and TRBJ2-7): DSGVTQTPKHLITATGQRVTLRCSPRSGDLSVYWYQQSLDQGLQFLIQYYNGEERAKGNILERFSAQQFPDLHSELNLSSLELGDSALYFCASSAPSSYEQYFGPGTRLTVT.